Sequencing of this TCR beta chain was carried out in a study of blood T cell repertoires in COVID-19. About the study: Acute and convalescent COVID-19 samples came from the United States, Italy and Spain. PBMCs, B-cell-depleted T cells, or T cells provided the cDNA or gDNA that made up the material.

This CDR3 region has 15 residues. Germline V gives CDR1 GTSNPN, CDR2 SVGIG (reference sequence). Trimming stripped 2 bases from V and 0 bases from J, with 14 bases between. Original handling: Estimation of nucleated cell counts relied on the amplification of reference gene primers. TCRdb keeps only in-frame clones here, not all; method: immunoSEQ multiplex PCR. For V, J and clone size, that table is used; D and trimming come from the DNA. The table lists 50,000 to 65,000 clones, around nine tenths of them singletons, with 3.5% to 4% in the top ten. The chain joins TRBV30 to TRBJ2-7, with a weak D call TRBD2 (5 bases). This TCR came from a human donor in a cohort sampled during active COVID-19. The sequencing input was peripheral blood. For the CDR3, the DNA is TGTGCCTGGAGTCTCCGACTAACCAGCTCCTACGAGCAGTACTTC. Translating gives CAWSLRLTSSYEQYF.